This TCR beta chain came from a study of blood T cells in healthy people across ages. The authors ran a second PCR of roughly 6 to 11 cycles using a sample-barcoded 5' primer and a J-beta primer mix. MiXCR, run by TCRdb on the 5' RACE reads, gives a single entry per CDR3 protein. The repertoire holds 1.5 million to 2 million distinct CDR3 sequences, about 49% seen once, with 2.1% in the top ten. With regard to this clonotype: The target antigen is unknown.

V was pared by 3 bases and J by 3 bases, with 13 bases between. CDR3 length: 15 residues. CDR1 and CDR2 from the germline V gene are KGHSH and LQKENI. The study, taken as a whole, reports: It was the long-lived donors that had more naive CD4+ cells and higher diversity than aged donors. Getting older went along with TCR beta diversity per million T cells dropping roughly linearly.

The chain links TRBV18 to TRBJ2-3; unclear D gene. Sequencing was carried out using blood. This clonotype was sampled from a woman aged 40-49 years in good health. CDR3 loop: CASSPLPMQTDTQYF. DNA of the CDR3: TGTGCCAGCTCACCTCTCCCCATGCAGACAGATACGCAGTATTTT.